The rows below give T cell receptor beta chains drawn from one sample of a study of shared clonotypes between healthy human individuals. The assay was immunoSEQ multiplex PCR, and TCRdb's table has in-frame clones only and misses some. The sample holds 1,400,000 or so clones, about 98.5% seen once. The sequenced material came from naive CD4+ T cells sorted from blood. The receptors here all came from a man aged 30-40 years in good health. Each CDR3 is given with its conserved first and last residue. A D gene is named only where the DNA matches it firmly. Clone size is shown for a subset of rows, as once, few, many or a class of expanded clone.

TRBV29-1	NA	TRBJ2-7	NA	TGCAGCGTCGCACGGGCAGGGGCCTACGAGCAGTACTTC	CSVARAGAYEQYF
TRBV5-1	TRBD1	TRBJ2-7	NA	TGCGCCAGCAGAACCGCGACAGGGTCCTACGAGCAGTACTTC	CASRTATGSYEQYF
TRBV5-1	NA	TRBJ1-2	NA	TGCGCCAGCAGCGCCGACGGCGCTAGGACCTATGGCTACACCTTC	CASSADGARTYGYTF
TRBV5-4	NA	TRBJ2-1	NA	TGTGCCAGCAGCTTGGGTTTAACTGAGCAGTTCTTC	CASSLGLTEQFF
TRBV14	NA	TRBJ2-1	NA	TGTGCCAGCAGCCAGTCCCTCTTCAACAATGAGCAGTTCTTC	CASSQSLFNNEQFF
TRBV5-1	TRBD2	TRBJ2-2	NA	TGCGCCAGCTTTCCGGGACTAGCGGGAACGAACACCGGGGAGCTGTTTTTT	CASFPGLAGTNTGELFF
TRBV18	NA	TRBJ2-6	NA	TGTGCCAGCTCACCGCTAGGGGGCTCTGGGGCCAACGTCCTGACTTTC	CASSPLGGSGANVLTF
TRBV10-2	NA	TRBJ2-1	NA	TGCGCCAGCAGGGACCCTCGAGCGGGTGAGCAGTTCTTC	CASRDPRAGEQFF
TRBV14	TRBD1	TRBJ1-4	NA	TGTGCCAGCAGCCATCTAGTCGCCGGGACAGGGAGTGAAAAACTGTTTTTT	CASSHLVAGTGSEKLFF
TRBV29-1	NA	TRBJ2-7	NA	TGCAGCGTTGAGCAGGCATGGGGGTACGAGCAGTACTTC	CSVEQAWGYEQYF
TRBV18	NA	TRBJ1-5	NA	TGTGCCAGCTCACCATCCGTCCGAGGAGGGATCAATCAGCCCCAGCATTTT	CASSPSVRGGINQPQHF
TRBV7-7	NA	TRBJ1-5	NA	TGTGCTAGCAGCTTAGGACGTAATCAGCCCCAGCATTTT	CASSLGRNQPQHF
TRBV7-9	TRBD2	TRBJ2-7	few	TGTGCCAGCAGCCCGGGACTAGCGGGAGGGGTTGGCTCCTACGAGCAGTACTTC	CASSPGLAGGVGSYEQYF
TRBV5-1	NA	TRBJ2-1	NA	TGCGCCAGCAGTCACGGGGAACCCTACAATGAGCAGTTCTTC	CASSHGEPYNEQFF
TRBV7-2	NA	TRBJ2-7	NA	TGTGCCAGCAGCCCGAGAATGGGACGCGCCTACGAGCAGTACTTC	CASSPRMGRAYEQYF
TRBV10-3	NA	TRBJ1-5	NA	TGTGCCACCGGAACGGGTGAGGCAGTCAATCAGCCCCAGCATTTT	CATGTGEAVNQPQHF
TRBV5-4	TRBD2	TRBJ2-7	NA	TGTGCCAGCACCAGGACTAGCGGGAGCAACGAGCAGTACTTC	CASTRTSGSNEQYF
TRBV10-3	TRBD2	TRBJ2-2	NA	TGTGCCATCAGCCGTCTAGCGGTGGAGACCGGGGAGCTGTTTTTT	CAISRLAVETGELFF
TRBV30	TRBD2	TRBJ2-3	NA	TGTGCCTTAACCGGGACTAGTATATTTTTGGATACGCAGTATTTT	CALTGTSIFLDTQYF
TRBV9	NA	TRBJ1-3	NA	TGTGCCAGCAGCGCCCCCTCCCGGGGCGGGTCCTCTGGAAACACCATATATTTT	CASSAPSRGGSSGNTIYF
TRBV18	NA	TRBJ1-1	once	TGTGCCAGTGTTATAGACAGGCTAAACACTGAAGCTTTCTTT	CASVIDRLNTEAFF
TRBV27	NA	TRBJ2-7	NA	TGTGCCAGCAGTTTACGCAATAGCGGTAGCTCCTACGAGCAGTACTTC	CASSLRNSGSSYEQYF
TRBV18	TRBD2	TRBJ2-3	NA	TGTGCCAGCTCACCCGGACTAGCGGGAGATGCAGATACGCAGTATTTT	CASSPGLAGDADTQYF
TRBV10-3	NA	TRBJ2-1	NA	TGTGCCATCATGGCGAGGGACAATGAGCAGTTCTTC	CAIMARDNEQFF
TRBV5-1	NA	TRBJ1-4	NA	TGCGCCAGCAGTCAAGCAACTAATGAAAAACTGTTTTTT	CASSQATNEKLFF
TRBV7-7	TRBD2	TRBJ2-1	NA	TGTGCCAGCAGCTTAGTAGCGGGAGGGCGCAATGAGCAGTTCTTC	CASSLVAGGRNEQFF